These 9 T cell receptor beta chains were sequenced from one sample in a study of vaccination and CD4 T cells after COVID-19. These receptors' targets are unknown. The sample's treatment: roughly 10-day PBMC culture with coronavirus spike peptide pools or control peptides (ViraFEST assay). An Oncomine TCR Beta short-read assay was used to sequence the DNA from cultured CD4+ T cells. TCRdb re-derived calls from the PCR reads in MiXCR, one entry per CDR3 protein. In the table there are approximately 2,500 distinct CDR3 sequences, 20% to 30% of which are singletons. Sample: CD4+ T cells from blood, cultured in vitro, taken after SARS-CoV-2 vaccination. Every receptor here comes from a human donor who had recovered from COVID-19.

The chain recombines TRBV15 with TRBJ2-1, with D possibly TRBD2 on 5 matching bases. Deletions cut 5 bases from V and 5 bases from J, with 13 bases between. The CDR3 runs 14 residues. Germline V gene lookup returns CDR1 LNHNV and CDR2 YYDKDF (reference sequence). CDR3 amino acids: CATSERSGNNEQFF. The CDR3 DNA sequence: TGTGCCACCAGCGAGCGGAGCGGCAACAATGAGCAGTTCTTC.

The table lists this clonotype with a few counts. The J gene is TRBJ1-2, the V gene TRBV10-3; weak D call: TRBD1 (5 bases). Between the trimmed V and J ends, which lost 2 bases and 2 bases, there was a span of 6 bases. The CDR3 length is 13 residues. Germline V gene data show CDR1 as ENHRY and CDR2 as SYGVKD. The CDR3 DNA sequence: TGTGCCATCAGTGAGGACAGCAACTATGGCTACACCTTC. Amino acid sequence: CAISEDSNYGYTF.

In its sample, this clonotype ranks as medium-sized (0.01 to 0.1%). The chain joins TRBV10-3 to TRBJ2-1; D remains unclear. The CDR3 totals 11 residues. V was pared by 10 bases and J by 6 bases, with 10 bases between. Looked up from germline, CDR1 is ENHRY and CDR2 is SYGVKD. Written as DNA, the CDR3 is TGTGCCACCACCCATACCAATGAGCAGTTCTTC. Its protein product is CATTHTNEQFF.

This clonotype was observed a few times. The J gene is TRBJ1-2, the V gene TRBV7-6; maybe TRBD1 (5 bases). Germline-derived CDR1 and CDR2 are SGHVS and FNYEAQ. Trimming took 1 base from V and 4 from J, leaving 13 bases between them. This CDR3 contains 15 residues. The CDR3 spells CASSLDTGGGYGYTF. DNA for the CDR3: TGTGCCAGCAGCTTAGATACTGGGGGAGGCTATGGCTACACCTTC.

This chain links TRBV20-1 with TRBJ1-3; D remains unclear. Germline values: CDR1 DFQATT, CDR2 SNEGSKA (reference sequence). The CDR3 runs to 13 residues. V shed 5 bases and J shed 0 bases, with 8 bases lying between them. The CDR3 sequence: CSAGLNSGNTIYF. The CDR3 DNA reads as TGCAGTGCTGGACTGAACTCTGGAAACACCATATATTTT.

This clonotype occurred a few times. This chain links TRBV2 with TRBJ2-7; TRBD2 might be the D (5 bases). Trimming stripped 11 bases from V and 8 bases from J, with 22 bases between. The CDR3 spans 13 residues. Germline CDR1 SNHLY, CDR2 FYNNEI. The CDR3: CAGLQDPLTQQYF. CDR3 sequence (DNA): TGTGCCGGACTCCAGGATCCCTTGACACAGCAGTACTTC. Full variable domain (missing parts from reference TRBV2 and TRBJ2-7): EPEVTQTPSHQVTQMGQEVILRCVPISNHLYFYWYRQILGQKVEFLVSFYNNEISEKSEIFDDQFSVERPDGSNFTLKIRSTKLEDSAMYFCAGLQDPLTQQYFGPGTRLTVT.

By share of the sample, this clonotype is hyperexpanded. CDR3 nucleotide sequence: TGTGCCAGCACCCCCCTAGCGGGGTACGGGACGGCGGGAGGCTACACCTTC. It specifies CASTPLAGYGTAGGYTF. The V and J genes are TRBV7-9 and TRBJ1-2; a weak D match, TRBD1 (5 bases). V was shortened by 7 bases and J by 8 bases, with 29 bases between the two germline ends. CDR1 and CDR2 from the germline V gene are SEHNR and FQNEAQ (reference sequence). The CDR3 runs 17 residues.

By proportion, this clonotype is large. The gene calls are TRBV6-1 and TRBJ2-7, with 11 bases fitting TRBD1. Germline trimming cut 6 bases from V and 3 bases from J; bases unmatched to any gene: 7. The CDR3 has 15 amino acids. CDR1 is MNHNS, CDR2 SASEGT, per germline. The CDR3 here is CASSLRDRGIYEQYF. For the CDR3, the DNA is TGTGCCAGCAGCCTCCGGGACAGGGGGATCTACGAGCAGTACTTC.

With regard to this clonotype: Relative to the germline gene, one junction end is altered; a read error may explain this. The rearrangement joins TRBV6-5 to TRBJ2-7; the D gene could be TRBD1 or TRBD2 (6 bases each). The CDR3 has 15 residues. CDR1 MNHEY and CDR2 SVGAGI come from the germline V gene. The CDR3 reads CASSYSARGGYKQYF. As DNA, the CDR3 is TGTGCCAGCAGTTATTCGGCCAGGGGAGGCTACAAGCAGTACTTC.